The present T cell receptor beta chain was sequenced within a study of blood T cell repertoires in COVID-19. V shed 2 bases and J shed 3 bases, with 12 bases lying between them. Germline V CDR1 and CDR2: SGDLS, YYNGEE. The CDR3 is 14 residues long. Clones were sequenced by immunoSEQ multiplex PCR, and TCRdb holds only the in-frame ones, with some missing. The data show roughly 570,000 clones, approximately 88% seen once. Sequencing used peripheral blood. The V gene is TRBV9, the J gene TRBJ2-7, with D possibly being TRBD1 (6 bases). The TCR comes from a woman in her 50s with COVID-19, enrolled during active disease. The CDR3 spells CASSVSWTDYEQYF. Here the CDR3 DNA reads TGTGCCAGCAGCGTGTCTTGGACAGACTACGAGCAGTACTTC.